One sample yielded the 21 T cell receptor beta chains listed below, sequenced in a study of blood T cell repertoires in COVID-19. Measured with immunoSEQ multiplex PCR; TCRdb has only the in-frame clones, and not every one. This sample has 200,000 to 250,000 clones; about 87% occur once, and the top ten carry 1.5% to 2%. Material for sequencing was PBMCs or T cells enriched from blood (not recorded which). Receptors originate from a woman in her forties or fifties who had recovered from COVID-19.

V gene TRBV14 combines with J gene TRBJ1-1; the match to TRBD1 covers 8 bases. Losses at the gene ends were 2 bases for V and 2 bases for J; bases not matched to a gene: 13. Germline V gives CDR1 SGHDN, CDR2 FVKESK. This CDR3 has 18 amino acids. This chain's CDR3 is CASSQYPTWTGTNTEAFF. In DNA, the CDR3 is TGTGCCAGCAGCCAATACCCCACGTGGACAGGGACTAACACTGAAGCTTTCTTT.

The chain carries TRBV9 and TRBJ2-2; 9 bases map to TRBD2. Germline V lookup: CDR1 SGDLS, CDR2 YYNGEE. This CDR3 region has 17 residues. V lost 0 bases and J lost 5; bases outside the gene matches: 8. CDR3 loop: CASSVAGSGRDTGELFF. Written as DNA, the CDR3 is TGTGCCAGCAGCGTAGCCGGTAGCGGGAGAGATACCGGGGAGCTGTTTTTT.

In this sample, this clone turned up once. This sequence joins TRBV3-1 (or the pseudogene TRBV3-2) and TRBJ2-1; D is ambiguous. Deletions cut 0 bases from V and 2 bases from J, with 14 bases between. Germline CDR1 reads LGHDT; CDR2 reads YNNKEL (reference sequence). The CDR3 spans 17 residues. The CDR3 region is CASSQDPTKVAYNEQFF. In DNA, the CDR3 is TGTGCCAGCAGCCAAGATCCGACAAAGGTGGCCTACAATGAGCAGTTCTTC.

The chain carries TRBV7-2 and TRBJ1-2, with TRBD1 identical over 8 bases. V trimming: 5 bases; J trimming: 7 bases; junction bases outside the gene matches: 6. In germline, CDR1 is SGHTA, CDR2 FQGNSA. This CDR3 region has 13 residues. The CDR3 loop reads CASSVTGGPGYTF. The CDR3 DNA follows: TGTGCCAGCAGCGTAACAGGGGGGCCTGGCTACACCTTC.

The gene calls are TRBV7-2 and TRBJ2-3, with TRBD2 matching 13 bases. The CDR3 contains 18 residues. V shed 6 bases, J shed 2 bases, and the junction held 11 bases outside the gene matches. Germline V lookup: CDR1 SGHTA, CDR2 FQGNSA. DNA for the CDR3: TGTGCCAGCAGTCCACAGCGACTAGCGGGAGGTTCCACAGATACGCAGTATTTT. It is translated as CASSPQRLAGGSTDTQYF.

V is TRBV11-1 and J is TRBJ2-7; D may be TRBD2 (5 bases). The CDR3 extends over 14 amino acids. Germline V gene sequence: CDR1 SGHAT, CDR2 FQDESV (reference sequence). The V gene lost 5 bases and the J gene lost 2 bases, with 13 bases spanning the gap. The CDR3 reads CASSGRDPPYEQYF. DNA for the CDR3: TGTGCCAGCAGCGGACGGGATCCGCCCTACGAGCAGTACTTC. The full variable domain, completed using reference TRBV11-1 and TRBJ2-7, is EAEVAQSPRYKITEKSQAVAFWCDPISGHATLYWYRQILGQGPELLVQFQDESVVDDSQLPKDRFSAERLKGVDSTLKIQPAELGDSAMYLCASSGRDPPYEQYFGPGTRLTVT.

In nucleotides, the CDR3 is TGTGCCAGCAGCCAAGATAGGACGGACAGACCCCAGTACTTC. It yields the protein CASSQDRTDRPQYF. V is TRBV3-1 (or the pseudogene TRBV3-2) and J is TRBJ2-7; a possible D gene is TRBD1 (6 bases). Deletions cut 0 bases from V and 10 bases from J, with 16 bases between. The V gene's germline CDR1 is LGHDT and CDR2 YNNKEL (reference sequence). The CDR3 totals 14 residues.

J is TRBJ1-1 and V is TRBV15, with 7 bases that match TRBD1. This CDR3 contains 15 residues. Looked up from germline, CDR1 is LNHNV and CDR2 is YYDKDF (reference sequence). With 6 bases clipped from V and 0 bases from J, the junction kept 7 bases outside the gene matches. CDR3 coding DNA: TGTGCCACCAGTTCCGGGACAGCCTTGAACACTGAAGCTTTCTTT. This gives the protein CATSSGTALNTEAFF.

The rearrangement links TRBV27 to TRBJ2-1; 8 bases map to TRBD2. The J segment lost 2 bases and the V segment lost 5 bases, leaving 8 bases of the junction unmatched. Germline CDR1 reads MNHEY; CDR2 reads SMNVEV (reference sequence). CDR3 length: 16 amino acids. CDR3 sequence (DNA): TGTGCCAGCAGTGGTCTTTTCGGGAGGGCCTACAATGAGCAGTTCTTC. Protein sequence: CASSGLFGRAYNEQFF.

In its sample, this clone ranks as medium-sized (0.01 to 0.1%). The chain links TRBV2 to TRBJ1-5; D might be TRBD1 (6 bases). The germline gives CDR1 SNHLY, CDR2 FYNNEI. CDR3 size: 15 residues. Deletions cut 5 bases from V and 1 base from J, with 12 bases between. DNA for the CDR3: TGTGCCAGCAGTCAAAGGGGGATAAGCAATCAGCCCCAGCATTTT. Its translation: CASSQRGISNQPQHF.

The chain has TRBV5-1 and TRBJ1-1; D is undetermined. Trimming pared 3 bases from V and 1 base from J, leaving 10 bases between. The germline CDR1 and CDR2 sequences are SGHRS and YFSETQ. This CDR3 is 14 amino acids long. The CDR3 spells CASSWSRGNTEAFF. Written as DNA, the CDR3 is TGCGCCAGCAGCTGGAGTCGTGGGAACACTGAAGCTTTCTTT.

The chain couples TRBV5-1 to TRBJ2-7; 14 bases match TRBD2. Per germline, CDR1 SGHRS and CDR2 YFSETQ. J was trimmed by 2 bases and V by 0 bases; bases with no gene match: 13. The CDR3 spans 20 residues. The CDR3 here is CASSLVVGTSGSGKPYEQYF. CDR3 in DNA: TGCGCCAGCAGCTTGGTAGTCGGGACTAGCGGGAGCGGCAAGCCCTACGAGCAGTACTTC.

CDR3 sequence reads: CASSRPGLAGAASYNEQFF. The CDR3 bases are TGTGCCAGTAGCCGACCGGGACTAGCGGGAGCAGCTTCCTACAATGAGCAGTTCTTC. The chain combines TRBV19 with TRBJ2-1; TRBD2 aligns across 14 bases. CDR1 and CDR2 from the germline V gene are LNHDA and SQIVND (reference sequence). The CDR3 length is 19 residues. After removal of 6 bases from V and 1 base from J, the junction contained 11 bases not matched to a gene.

This clone was recorded a few times. The V call is TRBV18, the J call TRBJ1-4, with 9 bases lining up with TRBD1. Trimming cost V 8 bases and J 7 bases; bases outside gene matches: 8. Germline CDR1 reads KGHSH; CDR2 reads LQKENI. The CDR3 runs to 14 residues. For the CDR3, the DNA is TGTGCCAGCAACACGGAGGGACAGGGTGAAAAACTGTTTTTT. This encodes CASNTEGQGEKLFF. Variable domain in full (rest from reference TRBV18 and TRBJ1-4): NAGVMQNPRHLVRRRGQEARLRCSPMKGHSHVYWYRQLPEEGLKFMVYLQKENIIDESGMPKERFSAEFPKEGPSILRIQQVVRGDSAAYFCASNTEGQGEKLFFGSGTQLSVL.

The CDR3 loop is CATSSDVSRGEETQYF. The DNA of the CDR3 is TGTGCCACCAGCAGCGATGTCTCCAGGGGCGAAGAGACCCAGTACTTC. V and J are TRBV15 and TRBJ2-5, with D possibly matching TRBD1 (6 bases). The CDR3 sequence is 16 residues long. V lost 3 bases and J 3 bases, leaving 17 bases between the germline ends. Germline V lookup: CDR1 LNHNV, CDR2 YYDKDF (reference sequence).

This clone was observed a single time. The chain has TRBV2 and TRBJ1-2, with 7 bases that match TRBD1. This CDR3 has 14 residues. Germline V CDR1 and CDR2: SNHLY, FYNNEI. V was clipped by 6 bases and J by 1 base; unmatched bases: 5. CDR3 loop: CASSGTVVNYGYTF. The CDR3 DNA reads TGTGCCAGCAGCGGGACAGTAGTTAACTATGGCTACACCTTC.

The rearrangement links TRBV5-1 to TRBJ1-1; 8 nucleotides align to TRBD1. Germline-derived CDR1 and CDR2 are SGHRS and YFSETQ. The J segment lost 4 bases and the V segment lost 6 bases, leaving 8 bases of the junction unmatched. The CDR3 sequence is 14 residues long. Here the CDR3 DNA reads TGCGCCAGCACCGAAGTCACAGGGGGCACTGAAGCTTTCTTT. It specifies CASTEVTGGTEAFF. Supplemented by reference TRBV5-1 and TRBJ1-1, the full variable domain reads KAGVTQTPRYLIKTRGQQVTLSCSPISGHRSVSWYQQTPGQGLQFLFEYFSETQRNKGNFPGRFSGRQFSNSRSEMNVSTLELGDSALYLCASTEVTGGTEAFFGQGTRLTVV.

The chain joins TRBV28 to TRBJ1-5; a possible D gene is TRBD1 (6 bases). CDR1 is MDHEN, CDR2 SYDVKM, per germline. Trimming left V 4 bases short and J 0 bases short, with 13 bases between. The CDR3 runs to 16 residues. CDR3 sequence (DNA): TGTGCCAGCAGTTCTACAGGGTCCGATAGCAATCAGCCCCAGCATTTT. It yields the protein CASSSTGSDSNQPQHF.

The chain joins TRBV27 to TRBJ1-2; 9 bases match TRBD1. Germline CDR1 is MNHEY and CDR2 is SMNVEV (reference sequence). Trimming cost V 4 bases and J 8 bases; bases outside gene matches: 2. The CDR3 sequence is 12 residues long. DNA of the CDR3: TGTGCCAGCAGTTCGACAGGGGGGGGCTACACCTTC. It translates to CASSSTGGGYTF.

The chain employs TRBV6-6 and TRBJ1-2; 7 bases map to TRBD1. Unmatched junction bases numbered 14, after V lost 6 bases and J lost 7 bases. Germline V gene lookup returns CDR1 MNHNY and CDR2 SVGAGI (reference sequence). The CDR3 is 15 amino acids. CDR3 DNA: TGTGCCAGCAGCAGCACAGGGGAAAGGTTCAGTGGCTACACCTTC. It codes for CASSSTGERFSGYTF.

This chain links TRBV7-3 with TRBJ2-1; the D gene is possibly TRBD2 (6 bases). CDR3 size: 15 residues. V was trimmed by 5 bases and J by 2 bases, leaving 13 bases between them. Germline lookup yields CDR1 SGHTA and CDR2 FQGTGA. As DNA, the CDR3 is TGTGCCAGCAGCCCCTCGGGAGCGGCCTACAATGAGCAGTTCTTC. It yields the protein CASSPSGAAYNEQFF.